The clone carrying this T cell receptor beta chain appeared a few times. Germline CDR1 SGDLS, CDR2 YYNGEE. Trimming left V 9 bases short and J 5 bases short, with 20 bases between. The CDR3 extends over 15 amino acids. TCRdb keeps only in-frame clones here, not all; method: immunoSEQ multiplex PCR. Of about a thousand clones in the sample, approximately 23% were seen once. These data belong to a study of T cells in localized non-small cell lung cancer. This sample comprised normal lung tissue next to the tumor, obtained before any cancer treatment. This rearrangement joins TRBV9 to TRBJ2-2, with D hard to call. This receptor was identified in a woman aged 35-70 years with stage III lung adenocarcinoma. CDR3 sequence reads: CAIQMGSSRTGELFF. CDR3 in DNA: TGTGCCATCCAAATGGGCAGCTCGAGGACCGGGGAGCTGTTTTTT.